The clone carrying this T cell receptor beta chain was detected once. The sample comes from a study of shared clonotypes between healthy human individuals. Germline loops: CDR1 SEHNR, CDR2 FQNEAQ (reference sequence). With V trimmed by 10 bases and J by 5 bases, 9 bases remained unmatched. The CDR3 is 13 amino acids. Positively selected for CCR7, the CD45RO-negative cells used as naive CD8 cells excluded terminally differentiated effector memory CD45RA+ cells. TCRdb's table, derived via immunoSEQ multiplex PCR, lists solely in-frame clones and lacks some. The sample comprises hundreds of thousands of clones, nearly 98% of which are singletons, and 0.3% rests with the top ten.

This chain links TRBV7-9 with TRBJ1-1; 8 bases agree with TRBD1. Sequences were obtained from naive CD8+ T cells sorted from blood. This TCR was recovered from a man aged 30 to 45 in good health. This chain's CDR3 is CAIQRTGNTEAFF. CDR3 nucleotide sequence: TGTGCCATACAAAGGACAGGGAATACTGAAGCTTTCTTT.